These 4 T cell receptor beta chains share one sample of origin, sequenced in a study of vaccination and CD4 T cells after COVID-19. Once obtained from cultured CD4+ T cells, the DNA was sequenced using the Oncomine TCR Beta short-read assay. TCRdb passed the PCR reads through MiXCR, listing each CDR3 protein once. The sample carries around 12,000 distinct CDR3 sequences, 60% to 75% recorded once. Their antigens remain unidentified. Treatment meaning: approximately 10-day PBMC culture with coronavirus spike peptide pools or control peptides (ViraFEST assay). The sample consisted of CD4+ T cells from blood, cultured in vitro. Receptors originate from a human donor who had recovered from COVID-19.

This clonotype turned up a few times. The gene calls are TRBV10-1 and TRBJ2-3; D is possibly TRBD1 or TRBD2 (5 bases each). This CDR3 is 18 amino acids long. The V gene's germline CDR1 is WNHNN and CDR2 SYGVQD (reference sequence). V was trimmed by 5 bases and J by 2 bases, leaving 23 bases between them. The CDR3: CASSYSSLVGEYTDTQYF. The CDR3 DNA follows: TGCGCCAGCAGTTACAGCAGTCTGGTAGGGGAGTACACAGATACGCAGTATTTT.

The rearrangement joins TRBV27 to TRBJ2-2; D is perhaps TRBD1 or TRBD2 (6 bases each). CDR1 is MNHEY, CDR2 SMNVEV, per germline (reference sequence). This CDR3 has 17 residues. V lost 3 bases and J lost 1, with 15 bases in between. CDR3 sequence reads: CASSFGFGGQNTGELFF. The CDR3 bases are TGTGCCAGCAGTTTTGGGTTCGGGGGCCAGAACACCGGGGAGCTGTTTTTT.

This clonotype was observed a few times. The chain employs TRBV6-5 and TRBJ1-3; 9 bases map to TRBD1. With 2 bases clipped from V and 3 bases from J, the junction kept 2 bases outside the gene matches. The germline V gene has CDR1 MNHEY and CDR2 SVGAGI. The CDR3 totals 15 residues. CDR3 in amino acids: CASSYGTGLGNTIYF. The CDR3 nucleotides are TGTGCCAGCAGTTACGGGACAGGGCTTGGAAACACCATATATTTT.

In this sample, this clonotype turned up once. The rearrangement links TRBV27 to TRBJ2-7; D may match TRBD1 or TRBD2 (7 bases each). V was shortened by 4 bases and J by 6 bases, with 19 bases between the two germline ends. The length of the CDR3 is 15 residues. Germline values: CDR1 MNHEY, CDR2 SMNVEV (reference sequence). The CDR3 loop is CASSSVLGRGGEQYF. DNA for the CDR3: TGTGCCAGCAGTTCTGTTTTGGGCAGGGGGGGCGAGCAGTACTTC.